A single sample is the source of the 13 T cell receptor beta chains below, sequenced in a study of regulatory T cells in long-lasting Graves disease. In building TCR beta libraries, iRepertoire HTBI primers were used together with Arm-PCR of CDR3 regions. TCRdb re-called the multiplex PCR reads with MiXCR, one entry per CDR3 protein. This repertoire shows fewer than 450,000 distinct CDR3 sequences, 20% to 30% found once; its top ten account for over 25%. Time point meaning: persistent/refractory GD, antithyroid drugs over 5 years with positive TRAb. TCR sequences were obtained from RNA taken from PBMCs. The source material was peripheral blood mononuclear cells (PBMCs), sampled when the disease was refractory, from a patient treated with antithyroid drugs. Every receptor here comes from a female donor with Graves disease.

The rearrangement links TRBV30 to TRBJ2-7; the D is unclear. The CDR3 runs to 13 residues. CDR1 is GTSNPN, CDR2 SVGIG, per germline (reference sequence). V shed 4 bases and J shed 3 bases, with 13 bases lying between them. The CDR3 protein is CAWIRAGGYEQYF. The DNA for the CDR3 is TGTGCCTGGATAAGGGCAGGCGGCTACGAGCAGTACTTC.

V is TRBV3-1 and J is TRBJ1-3; 8 nucleotides line up with TRBD1. The germline gives CDR1 LGHDT, CDR2 YNNKEL (reference sequence). Trimming at V came to 1 base and at J to 5 bases, leaving 1 base not matched to a gene. The CDR3 sequence is 14 residues long. CDR3 sequence reads: CASSQGTGRNTIYF. The CDR3 DNA sequence: TGTGCCAGCAGCCAAGGGACAGGGAGAAACACCATATATTTT.

The sample holds one count of this clonotype. As the CDR3 is not closed by the conserved phenylalanine or tryptophan, this likely results from a read error. The rearrangement joins TRBV28 to TRBJ1-6; D is unclear. The V end was cut by 8 bases, the J end by 2 bases, with 10 bases between. Germline CDR1 MDHEN, CDR2 SYDVKM. The CDR3 spans 14 residues. For the CDR3, the DNA is TGTGCCAGCCGCCGGGGTCCCTATAATTCACCCCTCCACCTT. Amino acids: CASRRGPYNSPLHL.

This clonotype has at least ten counts. The rearrangement links TRBV20-1 to TRBJ2-5; 7 bases match TRBD2. Unmatched junction bases numbered 13, after V lost 5 bases and J lost 7 bases. The CDR3 has 14 amino acids. Germline V gene sequence: CDR1 DFQATT, CDR2 SNEGSKA (reference sequence). The DNA for the CDR3 is TGCAGTGCTGCCCCTAGCGTATCGGGGGGGACCCAGTACTTC. Translation gives CSAAPSVSGGTQYF.

Points on this clonotype: This may come from a read error, since a much larger clone is one base off. This chain joins TRBV28 and TRBJ1-2; 8 nucleotides align to TRBD1. The V gene's germline CDR1 is MDHEN and CDR2 SYDVKM. The CDR3 spans 15 residues. The CDR3 DNA reads as TGTGCCAGCAAACCCATCCGGGCAGGGGGCCATGGCCACACCTTC. This encodes CASKPIRAGGHGHTF.

This clonotype was counted at least ten times. The V gene is TRBV29-1, the J gene TRBJ1-5; D is perhaps TRBD1 (5 bases). CDR3 length: 13 amino acids. The germline V and J ends were trimmed by 6 bases and 5 bases, with 14 bases remaining between them. CDR1 is SQVTM, CDR2 ANQGSEA, per germline. The CDR3 sequence is CSVAKGDDQPQHF. DNA for the CDR3: TGCAGCGTGGCCAAAGGGGACGATCAGCCCCAGCATTTT.

This clonotype has at least ten counts. The chain has TRBV27 and TRBJ1-2; D gene ambiguous. The CDR3 contains 16 residues. Germline CDR1 is MNHEY and CDR2 is SMNVEV (reference sequence). V was cut by 3 bases and J by 1 base, with 15 bases left in between. CDR3 region: CASSLWGGLGNYGYTF. The CDR3 region has the DNA TGTGCCAGCAGTTTGTGGGGTGGCCTGGGTAACTATGGCTACACCTTC.

A note on this clonotype: It is likely a read error: a sequence one base away is far more abundant. V and J are TRBV2 and TRBJ2-1; 7 bases agree with TRBD1. Losses at the gene ends were 5 bases for V and 13 bases for J; bases not matched to a gene: 17. Germline lookup yields CDR1 SNHLY and CDR2 FYNNEI. The CDR3 runs to 15 residues. Written as DNA, the CDR3 is TGTGCCAGCAGTCGGGACAGTCTGTTCCAAGAGACCCAGTTCTTC. Translated: CASSRDSLFQETQFF.

The chain is built from TRBV19 and TRBJ2-4; TRBD2 matches at 12 bases. J was trimmed by 6 bases and V by 7 bases; bases with no gene match: 7. This CDR3 contains 15 residues. Germline CDR1 reads LNHDA; CDR2 reads SQIVND (reference sequence). The CDR3 here is CASTAETSGRNIQYF. CDR3 nucleotide sequence: TGTGCCAGTACCGCCGAGACTAGCGGGAGAAACATTCAGTACTTC. Full variable domain (rest looked up from reference TRBV19 and TRBJ2-4): DGGITQSPKYLFRKEGQNVTLSCEQNLNHDAMYWYRQDPGQGLRLIYYSQIVNDFQKGDIAEGYSVSREKKESFPLTVTSAQKNPTAFYLCASTAETSGRNIQYFGAGTRLSVL.

This clonotype was seen more than once but under ten times. V is TRBV10-3 and J is TRBJ2-5, with D perhaps TRBD2 (6 bases). CDR1 is ENHRY and CDR2 is SYGVKD in the germline V gene. Trimming removed 5 bases at V and 2 bases at J, with 9 bases between. The length of the CDR3 is 13 residues. CDR3 bases: TGTGCCATCAGTCTGGGGGGACAAGAGACCCAGTACTTC. Amino acid sequence: CAISLGGQETQYF.

This clonotype showed up many times. The V gene is TRBV27, the J gene TRBJ2-7; TRBD1 aligns across 7 bases. J lost 1 base, V lost 6 bases, and 3 bases had no gene match. Germline CDR1 and CDR2: MNHEY and SMNVEV (reference sequence). The CDR3 spans 13 residues. The CDR3 DNA is TGTGCCAGCAGCTTACAGGGGTCCTACGAGCAGTACTTC. Its translation is CASSLQGSYEQYF.

This chain uses TRBV12-3 or TRBV12-4 with TRBJ2-7; the D is unclear. Trimming cost V 7 bases and J 2 bases, with 12 bases left between them. This CDR3 has 13 amino acids. The CDR3 protein is CASTQGTTYEQYF. CDR3 DNA sequence: TGTGCCAGCACCCAAGGCACGACCTACGAGCAGTACTTC.

In DNA, the CDR3 is TGTGCCAGCACCCCTCAAAGGAGGGTGAGCGAGCAGTACTTC. It codes for CASTPQRRVSEQYF. This chain joins TRBV12-3 or TRBV12-4 and TRBJ2-7; D possibly corresponds to TRBD2 (6 bases). The CDR3 contains 14 residues. V was pared by 7 bases and J by 6 bases, with 19 bases between.